One T cell receptor beta chain is described in this entry. The data derive from a study of patients and donors after allogeneic stem cell transplantation. V was trimmed by 4 bases and J by 4 bases, leaving 9 bases between them. The CDR3 is made up of 13 amino acids. CDR1 is MGHRA, CDR2 YSYEKL, per germline. One entry per CDR3 protein, called by TCRdb with MiXCR from the RT-PCR reads. Of 800,000 to 1,000,000 distinct CDR3 sequences listed, approximately 19% are singletons. The chain links TRBV4-1 to TRBJ2-3; D call uncertain. Sequencing was performed on blood, either unsorted or a sorted T cell fraction (not recorded which). This clonotype originated in a human donor who was either an allogeneic HSCT recipient or a stem cell or donor lymphocyte infusion donor (not recorded which). It is not recorded whose cells these are; they may come from a transplant donor. CDR3 coding DNA: TGCGCCAGCAGCCCCTGGTTGTCAGATACGCAGTATTTT. It is translated as CASSPWLSDTQYF.